What follows is one T cell receptor (beta chain) and its context. Seattle patients were enrolled while actively infected and followed longitudinally. The germline gives CDR1 SEHNR, CDR2 FQNEAQ (reference sequence). The ends lost 5 bases at V and 2 bases at J; junction bases unmatched: 10. The CDR3 consists of 18 residues. This specimen belongs to a study of blood T cell repertoires in COVID-19. As for the study in general: Researchers got acute and convalescent COVID-19 samples from the United States, Italy and Spain. Sample material is recorded as cDNA or gDNA derived from T cells, B-cell-depleted T cells, or PBMCs.

TCRdb keeps only in-frame clones here, not all; method: immunoSEQ multiplex PCR. The profile shows about 38,000 clones, approximately 69% of them singletons. The rearrangement links TRBV7-9 to TRBJ2-2; TRBD2 aligns across 11 bases. Input material: peripheral blood. The receptor was isolated from a man in his 70s with COVID-19, enrolled during active disease. In nucleotides, the CDR3 is TGTGCCAGCAGCCCAGGCTGGCTAGCGGGGGGTAACACCGGGGAGCTGTTTTTT. This encodes CASSPGWLAGGNTGELFF. The variable domain in full, with the rest retrieved from reference TRBV7-9 and TRBJ2-2, is DTGVSQNPRHKITKRGQNVTFRCDPISEHNRLYWYRQTLGQGPEFLTYFQNEAQLEKSRLLSDRFSAERPKGSFSTLEIQRTEQGDSAMYLCASSPGWLAGGNTGELFFGEGSRLTVL.